The source of this TCR beta chain is a study of blood T cell repertoires in COVID-19. In this sample, this clone turned up a few times. In germline, CDR1 is ENHRY, CDR2 SYGVKD. The CDR3 extends over 15 amino acids. J gave up 5 bases and V 0 bases, and 5 bases lay outside the gene matches. Assay: immunoSEQ multiplex PCR; the TCRdb copy retains only in-frame clones and omits some. The sample includes over 100,000 clones, 84% of them seen just once. The chain is built from TRBV10-3 and TRBJ1-1, with TRBD1 identical over 8 bases. Sequencing was carried out using peripheral blood. The sequence derives from a woman aged 50 to 60 with acute or convalescent COVID-19. As DNA, the CDR3 is TGTGCCATCAGTGAGTCGGAGACAGGGGCTACTGAAGCTTTCTTT. Amino acids: CAISESETGATEAFF.